The clone carrying this T cell receptor beta chain was seen repeatedly, ten times or more. Antigen: not known. CDR1 and CDR2 (germline): SQVTM, ANQGSEA. The CDR3 is 13 amino acids. V lost 7 bases, J lost 3 bases, and 15 bases lay in between. The data were taken from a study of molecular identifiers for immune sequencing clone quantification. Sorting isolated naive CD8 T cells as CD8+CD4-CCR7+CD45RA+ events. Bulk TCR libraries used previously described methods and listed TCR primers. One entry per CDR3 protein results from TCRdb running MiXCR on the PCR reads. This sample has 400,000 to 600,000 distinct CDR3 sequences, with about 25% found just once. Regarding the study as a whole: The study found clones above 20 RNA copies held over 99% of effector molecules and under 1% in naive cells. Highly expanded clone sizes could be underestimated through barcode sharing by identical TCR molecules.

The sequence was collected from a human donor in good health. Some libraries in this study had Jurkat cell RNA spiked in. The source material was naive CD8+ T cells from blood, with Jurkat cell RNA spiked in. Noted subset: FACS-sorted CD8+CD4-CCR7+CD45RA+ naive T cells. The chain joins TRBV29-1 to TRBJ1-1; TRBD1 might be the D (5 bases). In DNA form, the CDR3 reads TGCAGCGCTAGCTGGATGGGGGACACTGAAGCTTTCTTT. This encodes CSASWMGDTEAFF. The whole variable domain, filled in from reference TRBV29-1 and TRBJ1-1, reads SAVISQKPSRDICQRGTSLTIQCQVDSQVTMMFWYRQQPGQSLTLIATANQGSEATYESGFVIDKFPISRPNLTFSTLTVSNMSPEDSSIYLCSASWMGDTEAFFGQGTRLTVV.